A single sample gave rise to the 31 T cell receptor beta chains below, sequenced in a study of T cells in Graves' hyperthyroidism and ophthalmopathy. Template material for amplifying TCR beta CDR3 regions consisted of RNA transcripts. The HTBI primer set was used in a first-round RT-PCR of the TCR CDR3. TCRdb re-analysed the multiplex PCR reads in MiXCR, keeping a single row per CDR3 protein. The data show about 600,000 distinct CDR3 sequences, approximately 15% seen once. Sequencing was done on a sample of blood. The receptor source for this set is a woman aged 40 to 50 with Graves' ophthalmopathy.

This clonotype appeared once. The V gene is TRBV7-8, the J gene TRBJ2-2; D unresolved. This CDR3 contains 16 residues. The germline CDR1 and CDR2 sequences are SGHVS and FQNEAQ. Trimming removed 3 bases at V and 5 bases at J, with 16 bases between. CDR3 sequence: CASSFKRWTPTGELFF. In nucleotides, the CDR3 is TGTGCCAGCAGCTTTAAAAGGTGGACCCCGACCGGGGAGCTGTTTTTT.

Concerning this clonotype: The junction departs from germline at one end; a sequencing error may be responsible. The V gene is TRBV27, the J gene TRBJ1-4; D not certain. CDR3 length: 17 residues. Germline lookup yields CDR1 MNHEY and CDR2 SMNVEV (reference sequence). The CDR3 nucleotides read TGTGCCAGCAGTTCCCGTGGAGGCCGGGTGACTAGTGAAAAACTGTTTTTT. Its translation is CASSSRGGRVTSEKLFF.

At least ten counts were recorded for this clonotype. The J gene is TRBJ2-7, the V gene TRBV3-1; 8 bases are shared with TRBD1. The CDR3 sequence is 15 residues long. J was trimmed by 5 bases and V by 2 bases; bases with no gene match: 8. CDR1 LGHDT and CDR2 YNNKEL come from the germline V gene (reference sequence). CDR3 protein: CASSQSETGVHEQYF. The DNA of the CDR3 is TGTGCCAGCAGCCAATCGGAGACAGGGGTCCACGAGCAGTACTTC.

This clonotype was detected many times. The chain has TRBV9 and TRBJ2-7, with D possibly TRBD1 on 6 matching bases. CDR3 length: 15 amino acids. Per germline, CDR1 SGDLS and CDR2 YYNGEE. The V and J ends lost 2 bases and 0 bases respectively, with 12 bases between them. CDR3 sequence reads: CASSVSGVSSYEQYF. In DNA form, the CDR3 reads TGTGCCAGCAGCGTCTCAGGGGTCAGCTCCTACGAGCAGTACTTC.

As to this clonotype: A much larger clone differs from this one at a single base, so this may be a read error. This rearrangement joins TRBV12-3 or TRBV12-4 to TRBJ2-3, with TRBD2 identical over 7 bases. The CDR3 length is 12 residues. The V segment lost 8 bases and the J segment 6 bases; nucleotides outside the gene matches: 5. The CDR3 DNA reads as TGTGCCAGCGGGAGGGGAGCCGATACGCAGTATTTT. Translating gives CASGRGADTQYF.

This clonotype appeared many times. The chain uses TRBV2 and TRBJ2-2; maybe TRBD2 (5 bases). Germline V gene sequence: CDR1 SNHLY, CDR2 FYNNEI. V was cut by 5 bases and J by 5 bases, with 18 bases left in between. The CDR3 spans 16 residues. CDR3 residues: CASSHPPGEGTGELFF. CDR3 nucleotide sequence: TGTGCCAGCAGTCACCCCCCCGGGGAAGGGACCGGGGAGCTGTTTTTT.

The chain has TRBV14 and TRBJ2-7; unclear D gene. Looked up from germline, CDR1 is SGHDN and CDR2 is FVKESK. CDR3 length: 13 residues. V lost 1 base and J lost 7, with 11 bases in between. CDR3: CASSQVLGTEQYF. The DNA of the CDR3 is TGTGCCAGCAGCCAAGTCCTTGGTACGGAGCAGTACTTC.

This clonotype has a count of ten or more. The chain combines TRBV28 with TRBJ2-7; no firm D call. V was cut by 3 bases and J by 3 bases, with 6 bases left in between. Germline CDR1 is MDHEN and CDR2 is SYDVKM. The CDR3 extends over 12 amino acids. The CDR3: CASSLRFYEQYF. In DNA form, the CDR3 reads TGTGCCAGCAGTTTGAGGTTCTACGAGCAGTACTTC.

The gene calls are TRBV28 and TRBJ2-1; weak D call: TRBD2 (6 bases). Germline V gives CDR1 MDHEN, CDR2 SYDVKM. The CDR3 sequence is 16 residues long. Trimming cost V 3 bases and J 6 bases, with 18 bases left between them. CDR3: CASSLLAGSRINEQFF. In nucleotides, the CDR3 is TGTGCCAGCAGTTTGTTGGCGGGAAGTCGTATCAATGAGCAGTTCTTC.

In its sample, this clonotype was seen many times. The chain has TRBV2 and TRBJ2-1, with 10 bases matching TRBD1. This CDR3 has 14 residues. Germline values: CDR1 SNHLY, CDR2 FYNNEI. V lost 5 bases and J lost 8; bases outside the gene matches: 6. The CDR3 sequence: CASSRGQGDYEQFF. In DNA, the CDR3 is TGTGCCAGCAGTCGTGGACAGGGGGATTATGAGCAGTTCTTC.

The chain has TRBV7-9 and TRBJ2-7, with D perhaps TRBD1 or TRBD2 (6 bases each). CDR3 length equals 14 residues. CDR1 SEHNR and CDR2 FQNEAQ come from the germline V gene (reference sequence). Trimming took 5 bases from V and 0 from J, leaving 11 bases between them. CDR3 sequence (DNA): TGTGCCAGCAGCCCCGAGGGGGGCTCCTACGAGCAGTACTTC. Its translation: CASSPEGGSYEQYF.

This clonotype was observed many times. This sequence joins TRBV5-1 and TRBJ1-1; tentative D call: TRBD1 (5 bases). The CDR3 is 17 residues long. Germline CDR1 and CDR2: SGHRS and YFSETQ. V gave up 4 bases and J gave up 4 bases, with 23 bases separating them. The DNA of the CDR3 is TGCGCCAGCAGCAACCGACACGGGGCGCAACGGAGCACTGAAGCTTTCTTT. This codes for CASSNRHGAQRSTEAFF.

As concerns this clonotype: A single base separates this from a much larger clone, so it may be a read error. The rearrangement uses TRBV7-9 and TRBJ2-5; tentative D call: TRBD2 (5 bases). The J call may be in error: the DNA end matches TRBJ2-1 better. The germline CDR1 and CDR2 sequences are SEHNR and FQNEAQ (reference sequence). This CDR3 region has 16 residues. The CDR3 region is CASSSTFWRPQETQFF. The CDR3 DNA sequence: TGTGCCAGCAGCTCGACCTTTTGGAGGCCTCAAGAGACCCAGTTCTTC.

Turning to this clonotype: Being one base from a much bigger clone, this may be a read error. The chain recombines TRBV29-1 with TRBJ1-2; D gene uncertain. This CDR3 region has 15 residues. Germline CDR1 and CDR2: SQVTM and ANQGSEA. CDR3 protein: CSVEEGNLPNHGYTF. Here the CDR3 DNA reads TGCAGCGTTGAAGAGGGGAACCTCCCTAACCATGGCTACACCTTC.

This clonotype occurred many times. This chain connects TRBV6-2 or TRBV6-3 to TRBJ2-7; D possibly uses TRBD1 or TRBD2 (5 bases each). Germline CDR1 is MNHEY and CDR2 is SVGEGT. V lost 0 bases to trimming and J lost 5 bases, with 11 bases between them. The CDR3 extends over 14 amino acids. CDR3 DNA sequence: TGTGCCAGCAGTTACTCGGGACCAAGCAACGAGCAGTACTTC. It is translated as CASSYSGPSNEQYF.

V and J are TRBV7-3 and TRBJ2-2, with TRBD1 matching over 12 bases. This CDR3 region has 17 residues. With 1 base clipped from V and 6 bases from J, the junction kept 6 bases outside the gene matches. Germline CDR1 is SGHTA and CDR2 is FQGTGA. CDR3 coding DNA: TGTGCCAGCAGCTTAAAAGTGGGACAGGGGGCCGCCGGGGAGCTGTTTTTT. Its translation is CASSLKVGQGAAGELFF.

This clonotype was recorded many times. The chain couples TRBV2 to TRBJ2-7, with TRBD2 as a possible D gene (6 bases). The germline V and J ends were trimmed by 3 bases and 3 bases, with 15 bases remaining between them. CDR3 size: 15 residues. The germline CDR1 and CDR2 sequences are SNHLY and FYNNEI. The CDR3, as DNA: TGTGCCAGCAGTGAGATTGAGCGGGCACGCTACGAGCAGTACTTC. Amino acids: CASSEIERARYEQYF.

This clonotype was recorded a few times. V is TRBV3-1 and J is TRBJ1-3; D unclear. This CDR3 is built from 13 residues. V gave up 3 bases and J gave up 2 bases, with 5 bases separating them. Germline V lookup: CDR1 LGHDT, CDR2 YNNKEL (reference sequence). DNA of the CDR3: TGTGCCAGCAGCCAGGGAACTGGAAACACCATATATTTT. Translated, it gives CASSQGTGNTIYF. Full variable domain (rest looked up from reference TRBV3-1 and TRBJ1-3): DTAVSQTPKYLVTQMGNDKSIKCEQNLGHDTMYWYKQDSKKFLKIMFSYNNKELIINETVPNRFSPKSPDKAHLNLHINSLELGDSAVYFCASSQGTGNTIYFGEGSWLTVV.

The CDR3 spells CASNLQPLTGGRETQYF. The CDR3 bases are TGTGCCAGCAACCTACAACCGCTTACAGGGGGTCGAGAGACCCAGTACTTC. The rearrangement joins TRBV6-1 to TRBJ2-5, with TRBD1 matching over 8 bases. Germline V CDR1 and CDR2: MNHNS, SASEGT. V dropped 7 bases and J dropped 4; count of bases not matched to a gene: 17. The CDR3 loop spans 17 amino acids.

This clonotype was seen at least ten times. The chain recombines TRBV20-1 with TRBJ2-5, with 14 bases fitting TRBD2. The CDR3 spans 17 residues. Germline CDR1 DFQATT, CDR2 SNEGSKA (reference sequence). V trimming: 5 bases; J trimming: 4 bases; junction bases outside the gene matches: 12. The chain's CDR3 is CSAPGGRLAGGRETQYF. CDR3 DNA: TGCAGTGCTCCAGGAGGGAGACTAGCGGGGGGGCGAGAGACCCAGTACTTC.

This clonotype has ten or more counts. The chain links TRBV12-3 or TRBV12-4 to TRBJ2-1; no definite D call. Trimming removed 3 bases from V and 3 bases from J, with 9 bases in between. This CDR3 contains 14 residues. CDR3 nucleotides: TGTGCCAGCAGTTTCATGGGCGGCTACAATGAGCAGTTCTTC. Residues: CASSFMGGYNEQFF.

The chain carries TRBV7-9 and TRBJ2-5; the match to TRBD2 covers 13 bases. Germline trimming cut 8 bases from V and 3 bases from J; bases unmatched to any gene: 12. The CDR3 is 17 residues long. Germline loops: CDR1 SEHNR, CDR2 FQNEAQ (reference sequence). CDR3 DNA sequence: TGTGCCAGCGGCGGACTAGCGGGAGCTTTGAAAGAAGAGACCCAGTACTTC. Its protein product is CASGGLAGALKEETQYF.

This clonotype was picked up many times. The J gene is TRBJ1-1, the V gene TRBV12-3 or TRBV12-4, with D possibly matching TRBD1 (5 bases). The ends were cut back, 6 bases at V and 4 bases at J, with 15 bases in the middle. This CDR3 is 14 amino acids long. The CDR3 coding sequence is TGTGCCAGCAGACTATTGACGGGGGGCACTGAAGCTTTCTTT. Its protein is CASRLLTGGTEAFF.

Concerning this clonotype: A much larger clone lies one base from this, so it may be a read error. The V gene is TRBV2, the J gene TRBJ1-1; a weak D match, TRBD1 (5 bases). Germline V gene lookup returns CDR1 SNHLY and CDR2 FYNNEI. The CDR3 sequence is 16 residues long. The CDR3 nucleotides are TGTGCCAGCAGTCCAGAGGGTCCAGGGATGAACACTAAAGCTTTCTTT. Its translation is CASSPEGPGMNTKAFF.

This clonotype was picked up a small number of times. This sequence joins TRBV19 and TRBJ1-2, with 8 bases lining up with TRBD1. The length of the CDR3 is 14 residues. CDR1 LNHDA and CDR2 SQIVND come from the germline V gene (reference sequence). V dropped 10 bases and J dropped 8; count of bases not matched to a gene: 15. The CDR3 sequence: CATGGQGDAGGYTF. CDR3 sequence (DNA): TGTGCCACTGGAGGACAGGGAGATGCTGGGGGCTACACCTTC.

The rearrangement links TRBV28 to TRBJ2-1; 10 bases are a match to TRBD2. V was clipped by 4 bases and J by 1 base; unmatched bases: 7. Germline CDR1 and CDR2: MDHEN and SYDVKM. CDR3 size: 17 residues. The CDR3 region is CASSSLISGRSYNEQFF. Written as DNA, the CDR3 is TGTGCCAGCAGTTCCCTCATTAGCGGGAGGTCCTACAATGAGCAGTTCTTC.

The chain recombines TRBV12-3 or TRBV12-4 with TRBJ1-2; a weak D match, TRBD1 (5 bases). The CDR3 sequence is 17 residues long. The germline V and J ends were trimmed by 3 bases and 0 bases, with 17 bases remaining between them. This CDR3 is CASSFFQGILANYGYTF. CDR3 in DNA: TGTGCCAGCAGTTTTTTTCAGGGTATACTAGCTAACTATGGCTACACCTTC.

This clonotype was detected a few times. J is TRBJ1-2 and V is TRBV6-2 or TRBV6-3, with 9 bases fitting TRBD1. Germline trimming cut 6 bases from V and 8 bases from J; bases unmatched to any gene: 10. In germline, CDR1 is MNHEY, CDR2 SVGEGT. The CDR3 spans 14 residues. The CDR3 nucleotides read TGTGCCAGCAGCCCCGATACAGGGGGCCGAGGCTACACCTTC. This codes for CASSPDTGGRGYTF.

In this sample, this clonotype turned up many times. The genes are TRBV7-2 and TRBJ2-7; 8 bases map to TRBD1. The J segment lost 6 bases and the V segment lost 1 base, leaving 11 bases of the junction unmatched. This CDR3 comprises 16 residues. In germline, CDR1 is SGHTA, CDR2 FQGNSA. CDR3 nucleotide sequence: TGTGCCAGCAGCTTAGGTGTAGGACAGGGTTTATCCGAGCAGTACTTC. It is translated as CASSLGVGQGLSEQYF. The whole variable domain, filled in from reference TRBV7-2 and TRBJ2-7, reads GAGVSQSPSNKVTEKGKDVELRCDPISGHTALYWYRQSLGQGLEFLIYFQGNSAPDKSGLPSDRFSAERTGGSVSTLTIQRTQQEDSAVYLCASSLGVGQGLSEQYFGPGTRLTVT.

As for this clonotype: With a much larger clone just one base away, this may be a read error. The genes are TRBV20-1 and TRBJ2-1; no definite D call. The CDR3 covers 12 residues. CDR1 and CDR2 from the germline V gene are DFQATT and SNEGSKA (reference sequence). Trimming took 6 bases from V and 5 from J, leaving 11 bases between them. The CDR3 reads CSAKQAHNEQFF. DNA of the CDR3: TGCAGTGCCAAGCAGGCCCACAATGAGCAGTTCTTC.

V is TRBV29-1 and J is TRBJ1-2; 9 positions agree with TRBD1. V was pared by 4 bases and J by 7 bases, with 10 bases of the junction left unmatched. Germline lookup yields CDR1 SQVTM and CDR2 ANQGSEA. This CDR3 contains 14 residues. CDR3 amino acids: CSVVTVQGASGYTF. In nucleotides, the CDR3 is TGCAGCGTTGTAACGGTACAGGGGGCGAGTGGCTACACCTTC.